This record covers a single TCR beta chain. This clone's antigen is unknown. No much larger clonotype is one base removed from it; base qualities were not supplied. The data originate from a study of blood T cell repertoires in COVID-19 (dated by TCRdb to the early 2020s). Some background on the complete study: Samples from collaborators originated in the United States, Italy and Spain and spanned both the acute and convalescent phases of COVID-19. The material from the prospective study consisted of cDNA or gDNA derived from T cells, B-cell-depleted T cells, or PBMCs. Deeply sampled blood TCRbeta repertoires from subjects exposed to, actively infected with, or recovered from COVID-19 were included in the dataset. The repertoires were released in a freely available public database meant as a resource for research on the immune response to SARS-CoV-2. Samples were obtained from the ongoing ImmuneRACE study (first 160 participants) and from 1,254 subjects provided by 6 global collaborators. Nearly every sample came with metadata listing a de-identified subject ID, COVID-19 status, age in years and sex. Where HLA class I and class II types were available, the types were taken from metadata supplied by the sample provider, not from assay-based typing.

Germline trimming amounts to 2 bases on V and 2 bases on J, with 8 as the count of junction bases outside the gene matches. Including the terminal cysteine and phenylalanine, the CDR3 comprises 17 residues. Here the CDR3 DNA is all that survives: 51 bases in frame from base 1. CDR1 is given as MNHNS and CDR2 as SASEGT, both from the germline V gene. The collaborating institutions used their own protocols to collect whole blood in K2EDTA tubes. For TCRbeta analysis, collaborators shipped samples as frozen whole blood, isolated PBMCs, or DNA extracted from either of those sample types. Study-wide findings and limitations: The amount of clinical and demographic metadata varied by source and participant and was provided uncurated.

The immunoSEQ Assay, a bias-controlled multiplex PCR, was used to amplify TCRbeta CDR3 regions from genomic DNA. On the study's bioinformatics: The number of nucleated cells in each sample was estimated by amplification of reference gene primers within the assay. Sequence reads were collapsed and filtered to measure the absolute abundance of every unique TCRbeta CDR3 rearrangement. For each sample, productive Simpson clonality was calculated as the square root of Simpson's diversity index over productive rearrangements. The table comes from immuneACCESS by way of TCRdb, which keeps in-frame sequences with V and J called. Part of the clones is missing from these tables; in studies checked, under half for an unresolved V gene and the rest for unknown reasons. V and J calls and clone size are as listed in that table; D and trimming were resolved from the DNA. The sample has 90,000 to 130,000 clones on record, around 80% of them singletons. Together, the top ten hold 0.8% to 1% of the sample.

The chain uses TRBV6-1 and TRBJ1-4; TRBD1 agrees with 7 junctional bases. The sample taken for sequencing was peripheral blood. The TCR comes from an older woman with acute or convalescent COVID-19. The CDR3 amino acid sequence is: CASSELQGVGTNEKLFF. The sequence in DNA is TGTGCCAGCAGTGAACTCCAGGGGGTAGGCACTAATGAAAAACTGTTTTTT.